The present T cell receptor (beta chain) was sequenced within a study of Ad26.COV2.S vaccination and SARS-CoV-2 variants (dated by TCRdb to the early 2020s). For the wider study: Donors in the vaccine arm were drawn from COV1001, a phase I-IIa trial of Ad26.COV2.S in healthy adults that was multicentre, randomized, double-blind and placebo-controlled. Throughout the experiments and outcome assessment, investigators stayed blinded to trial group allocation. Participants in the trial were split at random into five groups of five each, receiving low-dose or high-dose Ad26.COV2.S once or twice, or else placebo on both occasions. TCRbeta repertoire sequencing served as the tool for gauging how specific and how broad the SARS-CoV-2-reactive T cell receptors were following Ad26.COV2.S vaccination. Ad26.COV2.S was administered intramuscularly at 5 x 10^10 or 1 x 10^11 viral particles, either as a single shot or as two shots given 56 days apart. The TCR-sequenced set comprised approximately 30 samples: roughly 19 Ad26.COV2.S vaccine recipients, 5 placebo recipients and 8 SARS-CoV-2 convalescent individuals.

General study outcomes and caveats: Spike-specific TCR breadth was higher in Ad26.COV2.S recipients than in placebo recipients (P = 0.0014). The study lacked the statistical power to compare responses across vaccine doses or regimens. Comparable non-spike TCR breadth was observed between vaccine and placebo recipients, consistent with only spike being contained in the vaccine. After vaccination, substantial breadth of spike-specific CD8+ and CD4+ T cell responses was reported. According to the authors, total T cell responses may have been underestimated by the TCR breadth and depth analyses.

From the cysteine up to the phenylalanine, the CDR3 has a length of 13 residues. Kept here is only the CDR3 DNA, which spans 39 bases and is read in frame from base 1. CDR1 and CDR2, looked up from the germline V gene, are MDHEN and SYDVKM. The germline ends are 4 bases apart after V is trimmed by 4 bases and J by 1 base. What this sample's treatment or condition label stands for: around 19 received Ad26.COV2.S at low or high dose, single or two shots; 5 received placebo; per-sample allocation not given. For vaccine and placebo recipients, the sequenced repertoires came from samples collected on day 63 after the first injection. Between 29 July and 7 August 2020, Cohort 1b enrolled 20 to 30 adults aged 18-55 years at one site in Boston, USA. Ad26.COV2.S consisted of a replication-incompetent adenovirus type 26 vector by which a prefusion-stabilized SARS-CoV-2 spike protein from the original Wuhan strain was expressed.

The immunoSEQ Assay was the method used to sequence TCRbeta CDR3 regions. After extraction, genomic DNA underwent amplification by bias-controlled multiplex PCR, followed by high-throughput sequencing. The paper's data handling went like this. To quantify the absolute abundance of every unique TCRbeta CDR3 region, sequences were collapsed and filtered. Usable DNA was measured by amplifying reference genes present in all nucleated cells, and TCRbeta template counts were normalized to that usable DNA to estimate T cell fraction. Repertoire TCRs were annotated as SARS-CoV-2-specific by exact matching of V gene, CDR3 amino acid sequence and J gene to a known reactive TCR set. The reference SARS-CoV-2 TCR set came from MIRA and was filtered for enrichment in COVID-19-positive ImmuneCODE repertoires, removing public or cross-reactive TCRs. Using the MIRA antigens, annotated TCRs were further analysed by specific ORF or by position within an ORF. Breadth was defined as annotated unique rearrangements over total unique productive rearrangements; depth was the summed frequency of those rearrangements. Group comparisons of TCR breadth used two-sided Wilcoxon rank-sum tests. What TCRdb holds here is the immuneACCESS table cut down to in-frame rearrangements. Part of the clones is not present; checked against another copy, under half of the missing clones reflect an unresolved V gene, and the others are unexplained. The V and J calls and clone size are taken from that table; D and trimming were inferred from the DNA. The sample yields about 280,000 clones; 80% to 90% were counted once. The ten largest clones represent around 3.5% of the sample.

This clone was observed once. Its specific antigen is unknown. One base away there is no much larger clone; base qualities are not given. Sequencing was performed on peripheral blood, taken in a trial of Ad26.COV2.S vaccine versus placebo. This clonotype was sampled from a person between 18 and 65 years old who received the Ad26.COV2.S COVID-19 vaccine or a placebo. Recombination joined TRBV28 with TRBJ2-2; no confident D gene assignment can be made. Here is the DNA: TGTGCCAGCAGTTGGCTGAACACCGGGGAGCTGTTTTTT. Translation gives CASSWLNTGELFF.